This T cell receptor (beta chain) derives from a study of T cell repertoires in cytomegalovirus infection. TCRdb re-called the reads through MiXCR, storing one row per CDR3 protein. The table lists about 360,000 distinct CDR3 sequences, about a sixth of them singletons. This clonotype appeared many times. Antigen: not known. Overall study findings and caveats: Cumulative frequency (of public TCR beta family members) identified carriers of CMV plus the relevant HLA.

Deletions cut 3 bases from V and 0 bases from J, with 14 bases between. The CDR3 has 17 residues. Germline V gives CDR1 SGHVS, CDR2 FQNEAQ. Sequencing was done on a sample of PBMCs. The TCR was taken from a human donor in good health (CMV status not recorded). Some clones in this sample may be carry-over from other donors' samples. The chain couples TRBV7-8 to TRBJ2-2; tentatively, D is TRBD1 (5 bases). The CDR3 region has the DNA TGTGCCAGCAGCTTTTACAGGCCACTGCCGAACACCGGGGAGCTGTTTTTT. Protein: CASSFYRPLPNTGELFF.